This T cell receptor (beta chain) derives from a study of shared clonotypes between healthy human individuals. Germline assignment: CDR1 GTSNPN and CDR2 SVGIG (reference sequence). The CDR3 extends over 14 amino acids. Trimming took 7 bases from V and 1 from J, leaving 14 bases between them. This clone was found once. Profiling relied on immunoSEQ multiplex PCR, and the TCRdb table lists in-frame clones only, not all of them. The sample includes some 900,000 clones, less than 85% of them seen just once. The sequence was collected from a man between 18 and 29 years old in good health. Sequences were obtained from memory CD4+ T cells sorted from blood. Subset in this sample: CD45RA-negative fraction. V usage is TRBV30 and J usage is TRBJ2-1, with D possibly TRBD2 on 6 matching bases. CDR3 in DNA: TGTGCCTCCGAGAGCGGGTCATCCTACAATGAGCAGTTCTTC. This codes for CASESGSSYNEQFF.